Listed here are 11 T cell receptor beta chains from one sample, sequenced in a study of T cells in Graves' hyperthyroidism and ophthalmopathy. Using RNA transcripts as the source, TCR beta CDR3 regions were amplified. RT-PCR in the first round (using the HTBI primer set) targeted the TCR CDR3. TCRdb passed the multiplex PCR reads through MiXCR, listing each CDR3 protein once. The sample holds about 250,000 distinct CDR3 sequences; approximately 23% are singletons and the top ten take 64%. Sequencing was done on a sample of blood. These TCRs come from a man between 25 and 39 years old with Graves' ophthalmopathy.

The rearrangement links TRBV20-1 to TRBJ2-6; D possibly matches TRBD1 or TRBD2 (5 bases each). Between the trimmed V and J ends, which lost 6 bases and 3 bases, there was a span of 15 bases. Germline V gives CDR1 DFQATT, CDR2 SNEGSKA (reference sequence). There are 15 residues in the CDR3. CDR3 coding DNA: TGCAGTGCGGGAGCTGCAGGGAGTGGGGCCAACGTCCTGACTTTC. It translates to CSAGAAGSGANVLTF.

This clonotype was seen many times. The gene calls are TRBV6-1 and TRBJ2-5; D is undetermined. Germline CDR1 reads MNHNS; CDR2 reads SASEGT. V gave up 5 bases and J gave up 4 bases, with 14 bases separating them. CDR3 length: 14 amino acids. The chain's CDR3 is CASSIRVVSETQYF. The CDR3 DNA reads TGTGCCAGCAGTATTCGGGTAGTTTCAGAGACCCAGTACTTC.

This sequence joins TRBV20-1 and TRBJ1-2; D gene ambiguous. Germline V CDR1 and CDR2: DFQATT, SNEGSKA (reference sequence). Trimming shortened V by 0 bases and J by 5 bases, and 10 bases separated the two germline ends. The CDR3 consists of 13 residues. The CDR3 here is CSARDSAPYGYTF. DNA of the CDR3: TGCAGTGCTAGAGATTCGGCGCCATATGGCTACACCTTC.

The chain combines TRBV5-4 with TRBJ2-2; D gene uncertain. V was pared by 2 bases and J by 2 bases, with 7 bases between. Germline CDR1 reads SGHNT; CDR2 reads YYREEE (reference sequence). CDR3 length equals 14 residues. The CDR3 DNA follows: TGTGCCAGCAGCTTAATAGAAAACACCGGGGAGCTGTTTTTT. This sequence encodes CASSLIENTGELFF.

This clonotype was observed at least ten times. Mismatch with germline at one junction end may stem from a read error. The rearrangement uses TRBV11-2 and TRBJ2-3, with D possibly matching TRBD2 (5 bases). Germline assignment: CDR1 SGHAT and CDR2 FQNNGV. This CDR3 contains 14 residues. The CDR3 reads CASGFGVRTDTQYF. The CDR3 region has the DNA TGTGCCAGCGGCTTCGGGGTCAGGACAGATACGCAGTATTTT.

This clonotype was counted at least ten times. The chain uses TRBV12-5 and TRBJ2-1, with D possibly matching TRBD1 (6 bases). Trimming shortened V by 5 bases and J by 0 bases, and 14 bases separated the two germline ends. The CDR3 is 16 residues long. Germline V CDR1 and CDR2: LGHNT, FRNRAP. The CDR3 sequence is CASGGETGSSYNEQFF. In DNA, the CDR3 is TGTGCTAGTGGTGGGGAAACAGGGAGCTCCTACAATGAGCAGTTCTTC.

This clonotype was seen at least ten times. This chain uses TRBV28 with TRBJ1-5; 7 bases align to TRBD1. This CDR3 region has 16 residues. Germline CDR1 MDHEN, CDR2 SYDVKM. The junction had 9 bases not matched to a gene; V was cut back by 5 bases and J by 2 bases. The chain's CDR3 is CASSLTVGQGNQPQHF. The CDR3 nucleotides are TGTGCCAGCAGTCTCACCGTCGGACAGGGCAATCAGCCCCAGCATTTT.

The chain has TRBV11-1 and TRBJ2-7; D might be TRBD1 or TRBD2, each matching 5 bases. CDR1 SGHAT and CDR2 FQDESV come from the germline V gene (reference sequence). This CDR3 is 14 amino acids long. Trimming shortened V by 2 bases and J by 2 bases, and 10 bases separated the two germline ends. The CDR3 spells CASSLWDDAYEQYF. The CDR3 DNA sequence: TGTGCCAGCAGCTTATGGGACGACGCCTACGAGCAGTACTTC.

This clonotype was seen ten or more times. The chain combines TRBV5-1 with TRBJ2-7, with TRBD2 identical over 10 bases. The CDR3 length is 15 residues. J lost 5 bases, V lost 3 bases, and 8 bases had no gene match. Germline lookup yields CDR1 SGHRS and CDR2 YFSETQ. The CDR3 loop is CASSSFSGGLDEQYF. CDR3 DNA: TGCGCCAGCAGCTCCTTTAGCGGGGGGCTTGACGAGCAGTACTTC.

This clonotype was counted only a few times. The genes are TRBV9 and TRBJ2-5; D perhaps matches TRBD2 (6 bases). V lost 2 bases, J lost 1 base, and 9 bases lay in between. CDR1 is SGDLS and CDR2 is YYNGEE in the germline V gene. The CDR3 consists of 14 residues. Written as DNA, the CDR3 is TGTGCCAGCAGCGTTACTAGCACCCAAGAGACCCAGTACTTC. Its translation is CASSVTSTQETQYF. Full variable domain (remainder filled in from reference TRBV9 and TRBJ2-5): DSGVTQTPKHLITATGQRVTLRCSPRSGDLSVYWYQQSLDQGLQFLIQYYNGEERAKGNILERFSAQQFPDLHSELNLSSLELGDSALYFCASSVTSTQETQYFGPGTRLLVL.

The rearrangement joins TRBV9 to TRBJ1-5, with D possibly being TRBD1 (6 bases). V lost 3 bases, J lost 1 base, and 14 bases lay in between. Germline loops: CDR1 SGDLS, CDR2 YYNGEE. The CDR3 is 16 residues long. CDR3 sequence (DNA): TGTGCCAGCAGCGGTTCCAGACAGGCGAGCAATCAGCCCCAGCATTTT. Residues: CASSGSRQASNQPQHF.